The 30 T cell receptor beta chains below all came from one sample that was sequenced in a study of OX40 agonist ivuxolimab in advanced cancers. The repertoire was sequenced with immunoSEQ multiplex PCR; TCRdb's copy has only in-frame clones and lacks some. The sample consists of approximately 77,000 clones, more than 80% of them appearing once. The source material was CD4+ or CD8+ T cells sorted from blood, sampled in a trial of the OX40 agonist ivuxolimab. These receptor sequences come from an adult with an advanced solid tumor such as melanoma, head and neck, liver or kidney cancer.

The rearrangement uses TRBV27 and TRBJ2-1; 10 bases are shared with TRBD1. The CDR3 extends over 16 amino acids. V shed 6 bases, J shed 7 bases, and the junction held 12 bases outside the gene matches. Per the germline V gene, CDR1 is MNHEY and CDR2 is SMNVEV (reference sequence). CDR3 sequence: CASSPRIRTGGNEQFF. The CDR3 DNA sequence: TGTGCCAGCAGCCCACGAATCAGGACAGGGGGTAATGAGCAGTTCTTC.

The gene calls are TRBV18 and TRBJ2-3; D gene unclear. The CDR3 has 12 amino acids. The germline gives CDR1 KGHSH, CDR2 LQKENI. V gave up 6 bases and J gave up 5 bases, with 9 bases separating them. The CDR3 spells CASSLPGDTQYF. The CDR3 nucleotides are TGTGCCAGCTCCCTCCCGGGAGATACGCAGTATTTT. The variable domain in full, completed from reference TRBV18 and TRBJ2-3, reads NAGVMQNPRHLVRRRGQEARLRCSPMKGHSHVYWYRQLPEEGLKFMVYLQKENIIDESGMPKERFSAEFPKEGPSILRIQQVVRGDSAAYFCASSLPGDTQYFGPGTRLTVL.

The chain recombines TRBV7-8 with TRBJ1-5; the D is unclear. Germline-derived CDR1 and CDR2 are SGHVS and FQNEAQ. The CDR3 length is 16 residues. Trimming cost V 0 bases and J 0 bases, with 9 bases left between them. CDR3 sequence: CASSLAPGYSNQPQHF. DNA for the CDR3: TGTGCCAGCAGCTTAGCGCCAGGCTATAGCAATCAGCCCCAGCATTTT. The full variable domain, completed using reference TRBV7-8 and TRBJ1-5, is GAGVSQSPRYKVAKRGQDVALRCDPISGHVSLFWYQQALGQGPEFLTYFQNEAQLDKSGLPSDRFFAERPEGSVSTLKIQRTQQEDSAVYLCASSLAPGYSNQPQHFGDGTRLSIL.

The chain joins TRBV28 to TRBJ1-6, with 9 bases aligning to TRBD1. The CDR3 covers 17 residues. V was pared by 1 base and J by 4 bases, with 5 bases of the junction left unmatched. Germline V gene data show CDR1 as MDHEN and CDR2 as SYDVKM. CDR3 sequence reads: CASSLLRDRAYNSPLHF. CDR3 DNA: TGTGCCAGCAGTTTATTAAGGGACAGGGCTTATAATTCACCCCTCCACTTT.

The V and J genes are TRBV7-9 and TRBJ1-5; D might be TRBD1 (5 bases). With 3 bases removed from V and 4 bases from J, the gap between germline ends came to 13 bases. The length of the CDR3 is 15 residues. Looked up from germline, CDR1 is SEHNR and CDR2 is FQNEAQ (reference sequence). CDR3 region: CASSLGLGGNQPQHF. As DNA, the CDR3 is TGTGCCAGCAGCTTGGGGCTGGGAGGGAATCAGCCCCAGCATTTT.

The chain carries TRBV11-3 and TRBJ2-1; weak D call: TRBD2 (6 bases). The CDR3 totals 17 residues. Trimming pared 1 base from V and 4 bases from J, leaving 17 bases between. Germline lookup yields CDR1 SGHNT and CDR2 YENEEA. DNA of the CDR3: TGTGCCAGCAGCTTAGGGGTGGGACTCAACCAATACAATGAGCAGTTCTTC. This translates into CASSLGVGLNQYNEQFF.

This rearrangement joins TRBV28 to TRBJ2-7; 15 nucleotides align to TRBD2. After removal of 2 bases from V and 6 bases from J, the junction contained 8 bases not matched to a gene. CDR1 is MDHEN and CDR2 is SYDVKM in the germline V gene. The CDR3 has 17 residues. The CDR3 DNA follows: TGTGCCAGCAGTTTACCCAGGACTAGCGGGAGGGTAAGCGAGCAGTACTTC. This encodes CASSLPRTSGRVSEQYF.

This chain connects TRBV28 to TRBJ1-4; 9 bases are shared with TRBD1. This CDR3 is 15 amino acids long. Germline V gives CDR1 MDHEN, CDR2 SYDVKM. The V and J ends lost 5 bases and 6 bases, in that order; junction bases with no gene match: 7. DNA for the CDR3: TGTGCCAGCAGTGTAACCGGGACAGGGCATGAAAAACTGTTTTTT. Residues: CASSVTGTGHEKLFF.

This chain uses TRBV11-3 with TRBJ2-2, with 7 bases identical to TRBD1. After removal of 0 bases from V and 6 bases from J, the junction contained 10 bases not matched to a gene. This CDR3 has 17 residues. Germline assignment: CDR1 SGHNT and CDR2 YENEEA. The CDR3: CASSLDPGTVYPGELFF. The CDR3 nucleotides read TGTGCCAGCAGCTTAGACCCGGGGACAGTTTATCCCGGGGAGCTGTTTTTT.

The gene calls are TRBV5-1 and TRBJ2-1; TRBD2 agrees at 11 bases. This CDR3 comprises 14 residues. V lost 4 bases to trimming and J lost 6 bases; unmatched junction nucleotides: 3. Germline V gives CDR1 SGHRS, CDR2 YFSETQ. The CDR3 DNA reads TGCGCCAGCAGCCCGGGGACTAGCGGCAATGAGCAGTTCTTC. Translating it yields CASSPGTSGNEQFF.

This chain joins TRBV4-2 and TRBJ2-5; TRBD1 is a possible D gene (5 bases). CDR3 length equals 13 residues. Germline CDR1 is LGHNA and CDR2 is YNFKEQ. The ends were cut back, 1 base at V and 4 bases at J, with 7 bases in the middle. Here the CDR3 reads CASSQGGGETQYF. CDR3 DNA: TGTGCCAGCAGCCAAGGGGGCGGAGAGACCCAGTACTTC.

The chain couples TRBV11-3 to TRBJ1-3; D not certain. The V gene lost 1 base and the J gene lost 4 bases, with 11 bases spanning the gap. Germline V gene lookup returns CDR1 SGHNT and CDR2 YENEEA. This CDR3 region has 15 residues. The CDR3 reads CASSLGTALGNTIYF. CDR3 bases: TGTGCCAGCAGCTTAGGGACGGCACTGGGAAACACCATATATTTT. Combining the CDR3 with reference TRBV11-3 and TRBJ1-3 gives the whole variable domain EAGVVQSPRYKIIEKKQPVAFWCNPISGHNTLYWYLQNLGQGPELLIRYENEEAVDDSQLPKDRFSAERLKGVDSTLKIQPAELGDSAVYLCASSLGTALGNTIYFGEGSWLTVV.

CDR3 in DNA: TGTGCCAGCTCACCACTGATTGGACCCGGGGACGGAGAGACCCAGTACTTC. Its protein is CASSPLIGPGDGETQYF. This chain uses TRBV18 with TRBJ2-5, with D tentatively TRBD1 or TRBD2 (5 bases each). This CDR3 region has 17 residues. V lost 1 base, J lost 4 bases, and 19 bases lay in between. CDR1 and CDR2 (germline): KGHSH, LQKENI.

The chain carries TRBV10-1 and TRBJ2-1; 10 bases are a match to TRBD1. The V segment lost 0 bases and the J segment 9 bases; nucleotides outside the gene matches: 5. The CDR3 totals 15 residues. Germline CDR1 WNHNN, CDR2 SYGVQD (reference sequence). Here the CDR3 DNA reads TGCGCCAGCAGTGAGTCCACGACAGGGGGCGGTGAGCAGTTCTTC. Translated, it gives CASSESTTGGGEQFF.

In nucleotides, the CDR3 is TGTGCCAGCAGACTAGCGGCAGCGTCCAATGAGCAGTTCTTC. Translation: CASRLAAASNEQFF. The rearrangement uses TRBV6-5 and TRBJ2-1; 8 positions match TRBD2. V gave up 6 bases and J gave up 6 bases; unmatched junction bases: 7. The CDR3 contains 14 residues. CDR1 is MNHEY and CDR2 is SVGAGI in the germline V gene.

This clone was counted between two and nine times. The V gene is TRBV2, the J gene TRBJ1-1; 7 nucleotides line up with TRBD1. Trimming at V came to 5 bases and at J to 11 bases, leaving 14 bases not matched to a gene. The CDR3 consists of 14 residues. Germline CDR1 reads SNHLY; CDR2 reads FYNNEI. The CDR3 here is CASSPQGTGGRAFF. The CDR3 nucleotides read TGTGCCAGCAGTCCACAGGGGACGGGTGGAAGGGCTTTCTTT.

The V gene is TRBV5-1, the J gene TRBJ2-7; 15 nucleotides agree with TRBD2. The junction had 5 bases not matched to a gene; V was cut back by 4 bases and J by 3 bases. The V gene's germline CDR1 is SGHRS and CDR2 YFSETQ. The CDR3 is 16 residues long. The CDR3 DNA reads TGCGCCAGCAGCCCAAGGACTAGCGGGGGGGACTACGAGCAGTACTTC. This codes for CASSPRTSGGDYEQYF.

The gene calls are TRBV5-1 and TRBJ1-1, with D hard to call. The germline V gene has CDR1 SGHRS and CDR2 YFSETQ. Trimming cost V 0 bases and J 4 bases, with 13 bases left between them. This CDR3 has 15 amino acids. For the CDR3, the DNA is TGCGCCAGCAGCTTGGTGGAGGGAGCGGCCACTGAAGCTTTCTTT. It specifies CASSLVEGAATEAFF. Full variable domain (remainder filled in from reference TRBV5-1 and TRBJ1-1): KAGVTQTPRYLIKTRGQQVTLSCSPISGHRSVSWYQQTPGQGLQFLFEYFSETQRNKGNFPGRFSGRQFSNSRSEMNVSTLELGDSALYLCASSLVEGAATEAFFGQGTRLTVV.

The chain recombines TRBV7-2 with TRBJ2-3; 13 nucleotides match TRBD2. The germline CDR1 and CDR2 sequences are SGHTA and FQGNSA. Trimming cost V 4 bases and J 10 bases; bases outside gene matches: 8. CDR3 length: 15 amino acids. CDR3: CASSWGLAGRSAQYF. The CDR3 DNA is TGTGCCAGCAGCTGGGGACTAGCGGGACGCTCCGCGCAGTATTTT.

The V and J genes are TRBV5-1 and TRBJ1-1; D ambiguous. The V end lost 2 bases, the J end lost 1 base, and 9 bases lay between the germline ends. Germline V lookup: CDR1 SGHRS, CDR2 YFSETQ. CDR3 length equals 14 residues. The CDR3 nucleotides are TGCGCCAGCAGCTTAGACACGGGGAACACTGAAGCTTTCTTT. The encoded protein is CASSLDTGNTEAFF.

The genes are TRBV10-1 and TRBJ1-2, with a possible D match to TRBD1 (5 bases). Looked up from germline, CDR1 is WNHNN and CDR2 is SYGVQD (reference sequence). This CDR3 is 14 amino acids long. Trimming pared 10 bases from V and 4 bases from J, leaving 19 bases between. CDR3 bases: TGCGCCACCTGTTGGGGGAGTGGAGGCTATGGCTACACCTTC. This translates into CATCWGSGGYGYTF.

The CDR3 here is CASSLGGISTEAFF. In DNA, the CDR3 is TGCGCCAGCAGCTTGGGCGGCATCAGCACTGAAGCTTTCTTT. V usage is TRBV5-1 and J usage is TRBJ1-1; no firm D call. V was pared by 0 bases and J by 4 bases, with 10 bases between. The CDR3 consists of 14 residues. CDR1 is SGHRS, CDR2 YFSETQ, per germline.

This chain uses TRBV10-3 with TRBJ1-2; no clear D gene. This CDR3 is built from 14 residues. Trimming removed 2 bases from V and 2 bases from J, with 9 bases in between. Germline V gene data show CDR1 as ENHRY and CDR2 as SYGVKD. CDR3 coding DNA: TGTGCCATCAGTGAGCCCCCAGTGAACTATGGCTACACCTTC. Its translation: CAISEPPVNYGYTF.

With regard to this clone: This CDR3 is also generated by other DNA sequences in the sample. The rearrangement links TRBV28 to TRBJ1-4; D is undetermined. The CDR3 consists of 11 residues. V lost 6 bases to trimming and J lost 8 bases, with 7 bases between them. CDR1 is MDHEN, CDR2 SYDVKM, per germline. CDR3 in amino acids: CASSFREKLFF. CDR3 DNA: TGTGCCAGCAGCTTCCGGGAAAAACTGTTTTTT.

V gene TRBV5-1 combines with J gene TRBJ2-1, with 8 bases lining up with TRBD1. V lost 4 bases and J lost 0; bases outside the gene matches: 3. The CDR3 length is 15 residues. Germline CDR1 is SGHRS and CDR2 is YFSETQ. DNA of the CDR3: TGCGCCAGCAGCCGGACAGGGAGCTCCTACAATGAGCAGTTCTTC. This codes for CASSRTGSSYNEQFF.

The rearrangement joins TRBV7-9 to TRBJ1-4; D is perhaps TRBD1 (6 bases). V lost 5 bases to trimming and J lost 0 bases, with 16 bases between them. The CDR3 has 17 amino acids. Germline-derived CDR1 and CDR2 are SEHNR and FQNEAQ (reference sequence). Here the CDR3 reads CASSPGVPGATNEKLFF. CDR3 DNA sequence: TGTGCCAGCAGCCCGGGAGTTCCAGGGGCAACTAATGAAAAACTGTTTTTT.

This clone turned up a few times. The CDR3 region has the DNA TGTGCCAGCAGCCCGACACAGAGCTCCTACGAGCAGTACTTC. Its translation: CASSPTQSSYEQYF. The chain links TRBV13 to TRBJ2-7; no clear D. V dropped 5 bases and J dropped 0 bases, with 11 bases sitting between them. Germline V gene lookup returns CDR1 PRHDT and CDR2 FYEKMQ (reference sequence). This CDR3 has 14 residues.

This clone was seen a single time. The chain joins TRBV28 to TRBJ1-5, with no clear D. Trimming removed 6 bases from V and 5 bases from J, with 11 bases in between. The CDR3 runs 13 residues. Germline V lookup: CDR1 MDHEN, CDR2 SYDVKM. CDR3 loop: CASRIGIDQPQHF. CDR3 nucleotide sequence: TGTGCCAGCAGGATCGGGATTGATCAGCCCCAGCATTTT.

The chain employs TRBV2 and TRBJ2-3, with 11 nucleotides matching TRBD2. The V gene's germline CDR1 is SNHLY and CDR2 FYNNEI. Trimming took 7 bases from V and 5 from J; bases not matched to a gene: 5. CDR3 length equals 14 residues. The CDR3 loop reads CASKLAGVGDTQYF. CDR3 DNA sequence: TGTGCCAGCAAACTAGCGGGAGTGGGAGATACGCAGTATTTT.

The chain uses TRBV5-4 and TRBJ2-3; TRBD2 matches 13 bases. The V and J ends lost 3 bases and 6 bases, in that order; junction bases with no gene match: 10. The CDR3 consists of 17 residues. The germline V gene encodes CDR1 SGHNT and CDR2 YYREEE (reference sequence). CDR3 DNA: TGTGCCAGCAGCTCCCCACTAGCGGGAGGGGGAAAGGATACGCAGTATTTT. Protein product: CASSSPLAGGGKDTQYF. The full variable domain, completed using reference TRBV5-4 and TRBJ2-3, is ETGVTQSPTHLIKTRGQQVTLRCSSQSGHNTVSWYQQALGQGPQFIFQYYREEENGRGNFPPRFSGLQFPNYSSELNVNALELDDSALYLCASSSPLAGGGKDTQYFGPGTRLTVL.